The 27 T cell receptor beta chains below come from one sample, sequenced in a study of sequential checkpoint blockade in melanoma. Clones were sequenced by immunoSEQ multiplex PCR, and TCRdb holds only the in-frame ones, with some missing. The table lists under 25,000 clones, 75% to 85% of them singletons, with 38% in the top ten. Treatment here: randomized to nivolumab then ipilimumab (arm A) or the reverse (arm B). Sequences were derived from CD8+ T cells sorted from blood (inferred from file names), sampled from a patient given nivolumab and ipilimumab in sequence. Receptors originate from a human donor with melanoma.

In this sample, this clone turned up a few times. The same CDR3 also results from other DNA sequences found in this sample. The chain joins TRBV7-9 to TRBJ2-7; D possibly corresponds to TRBD2 (5 bases). The CDR3 loop spans 12 amino acids. Deletions cut 5 bases from V and 2 bases from J, with 7 bases between. From germline, CDR1 is SEHNR and CDR2 FQNEAQ (reference sequence). In DNA, the CDR3 is TGTGCCAGCAGCACCGGGACCTACGAGCAGTACTTC. As protein: CASSTGTYEQYF.

The chain links TRBV27 to TRBJ1-1, with D possibly TRBD1 on 5 matching bases. Trimming pared 3 bases from V and 3 bases from J, leaving 17 bases between. CDR3 length equals 16 residues. CDR1 and CDR2 from the germline V gene are MNHEY and SMNVEV (reference sequence). CDR3 sequence reads: CASSFRTPFQDTEAFF. Here the CDR3 DNA reads TGTGCCAGCAGTTTTAGGACACCTTTTCAGGACACTGAAGCTTTCTTT.

J is TRBJ1-3 and V is TRBV5-8; D may be TRBD1 (6 bases). Germline CDR1 and CDR2: SGHTS and YDEGEE. CDR3 length equals 15 residues. The V and J ends lost 5 bases and 2 bases respectively, with 14 bases between them. DNA of the CDR3: TGTGCCAGCAGTTCCCCAGGGGTCGCTGGAAACACCATATATTTT. This translates into CASSSPGVAGNTIYF.

The V and J genes are TRBV11-2 and TRBJ1-1; 8 nucleotides match TRBD1. The CDR3 is 13 residues long. In germline, CDR1 is SGHAT, CDR2 FQNNGV. The ends lost 5 bases at V and 9 bases at J; junction bases unmatched: 8. In DNA, the CDR3 is TGTGCCAGCAGCCCAGGGGGCGACTTGAAAGCTTTCTTT. Its protein product is CASSPGGDLKAFF.

The chain recombines TRBV6-6 with TRBJ2-1; D is perhaps TRBD1 (5 bases). In germline, CDR1 is MNHNY, CDR2 SVGAGI (reference sequence). Trimming took 10 bases from V and 5 from J, leaving 9 bases between them. This CDR3 comprises 11 residues. The CDR3 region has the DNA TGTGCCACCCGACAGAACAATGAGCAGTTCTTC. Its protein is CATRQNNEQFF.

The chain uses TRBV10-3 and TRBJ1-1; tentatively, D is TRBD1 (6 bases). This CDR3 has 14 residues. V was clipped by 3 bases and J by 4 bases, with 12 bases between them. Germline CDR1 reads ENHRY; CDR2 reads SYGVKD. CDR3 coding DNA: TGTGCCATCAGTGACCCGGGGGGCGGCACTGAAGCTTTCTTT. Protein product: CAISDPGGGTEAFF.

This chain uses TRBV6-1 with TRBJ1-5; the match to TRBD1 covers 7 bases. The CDR3 has 14 residues. Germline-derived CDR1 and CDR2 are MNHNS and SASEGT. V gave up 7 bases and J gave up 2 bases; unmatched junction bases: 5. The CDR3 loop reads CASKTGVGNQPQHF. In DNA form, the CDR3 reads TGTGCCAGCAAAACAGGGGTTGGCAATCAGCCCCAGCATTTT.

V is TRBV28 and J is TRBJ2-7, with 8 bases aligning to TRBD2. CDR1 is MDHEN and CDR2 is SYDVKM in the germline V gene. The V gene end was trimmed by 7 bases and the J gene end by 3 bases; junction bases not matched to a gene: 20. This CDR3 is 18 amino acids long. The DNA of the CDR3 is TGTGCCAGCAAACCGGACGAGCTTAGACGGGAGGGCTACTACGAGCAGTACTTC. It yields the protein CASKPDELRREGYYEQYF.

The chain combines TRBV9 with TRBJ1-2, with 9 nucleotides matching TRBD1. The germline V gene encodes CDR1 SGDLS and CDR2 YYNGEE. The CDR3 has 13 amino acids. The V segment lost 8 bases and the J segment 4 bases; nucleotides outside the gene matches: 6. The CDR3 DNA follows: TGTGCCAGTTCGACAGGGGGGATCTATGGCTACACCTTC. It encodes CASSTGGIYGYTF.

The chain has TRBV6-5 and TRBJ1-1; 8 bases map to TRBD1. CDR1 and CDR2 from the germline V gene are MNHEY and SVGAGI. After removal of 2 bases from V and 2 bases from J, the junction contained 1 base not matched to a gene. The CDR3 is made up of 14 amino acids. This CDR3 is CASSYDRGNTEAFF. The CDR3 DNA reads TGTGCCAGCAGTTACGACAGGGGAAACACTGAAGCTTTCTTT.

The chain has TRBV7-8 and TRBJ1-2, with 7 bases fitting TRBD1. The CDR3 contains 14 residues. Germline V CDR1 and CDR2: SGHVS, FQNEAQ. V shed 4 bases and J 1 base; nucleotides not matched to a gene: 3. The CDR3 protein is CASSSGQHNYGYTF. CDR3 nucleotides: TGTGCCAGCAGCTCGGGACAGCATAACTATGGCTACACCTTC. Full variable domain (rest looked up from reference TRBV7-8 and TRBJ1-2): GAGVSQSPRYKVAKRGQDVALRCDPISGHVSLFWYQQALGQGPEFLTYFQNEAQLDKSGLPSDRFFAERPEGSVSTLKIQRTQQEDSAVYLCASSSGQHNYGYTFGSGTRLTVV.

The chain links TRBV28 to TRBJ2-7; TRBD2 is a possible D gene (5 bases). The CDR3 covers 16 residues. Looked up from germline, CDR1 is MDHEN and CDR2 is SYDVKM. Trimming pared 4 bases from V and 3 bases from J, leaving 19 bases between. The CDR3 protein is CASSSGSYSLLYEQYF. In DNA form, the CDR3 reads TGTGCCAGCAGTTCGGGGAGCTACTCTCTCCTCTACGAGCAGTACTTC.

The V gene is TRBV15, the J gene TRBJ1-1; 9 bases are shared with TRBD1. Germline V gene data show CDR1 as LNHNV and CDR2 as YYDKDF (reference sequence). The V segment lost 2 bases and the J segment 6 bases; nucleotides outside the gene matches: 7. The CDR3 spans 15 residues. The CDR3 loop is CATSRRDRDLPEAFF. DNA for the CDR3: TGTGCCACCAGCAGAAGGGACAGGGATTTGCCTGAAGCTTTCTTT.

In its sample, this clone was seen a few times. One junction end does not reproduce the germline sequence, and a read error may be involved. V and J are TRBV4-1 and TRBJ1-5; D is uncertain. The CDR3 runs to 15 residues. Germline V lookup: CDR1 MGHRA, CDR2 YSYEKL. This CDR3 reads CASSTSHYSNQPQHF. The CDR3 coding sequence is TGTGCCAGCAGCACATCTCACTATAGCAATCAGCCCCAGCATTTT.

The chain employs TRBV13 and TRBJ1-1; the D is unclear. Deletions cut 5 bases from V and 6 bases from J, with 22 bases between. The germline V gene has CDR1 PRHDT and CDR2 FYEKMQ (reference sequence). CDR3 length: 16 amino acids. The CDR3 spells CASSPFGEGGDPEAFF. In DNA form, the CDR3 reads TGTGCCAGCAGCCCCTTTGGGGAGGGTGGGGATCCTGAAGCTTTCTTT.

The rearrangement uses TRBV5-1 and TRBJ1-2; 7 nucleotides match TRBD1. J gave up 3 bases and V 0 bases, and 2 bases lay outside the gene matches. The CDR3 consists of 14 residues. CDR1 and CDR2 (germline): SGHRS, YFSETQ. The CDR3 here is CASSLDRGDYGYTF. CDR3 bases: TGCGCCAGCAGCTTGGACAGGGGAGACTATGGCTACACCTTC.

The V and J genes are TRBV27 and TRBJ2-1; possibly TRBD2 for D (6 bases). V was cut by 3 bases and J by 8 bases, with 17 bases left in between. The CDR3 extends over 15 amino acids. Germline-derived CDR1 and CDR2 are MNHEY and SMNVEV (reference sequence). DNA for the CDR3: TGTGCCAGCAGTTTTAGTCCAACCGGCGGGGATGAGCAGTTCTTC. Amino acids: CASSFSPTGGDEQFF.

This chain joins TRBV28 and TRBJ1-1; D might be TRBD1 (5 bases). Per germline, CDR1 MDHEN and CDR2 SYDVKM. This CDR3 is built from 14 residues. V dropped 6 bases and J dropped 0 bases, with 11 bases sitting between them. The CDR3 DNA is TGTGCCAGCAGAGAGCAGGGTATGAACACTGAAGCTTTCTTT. This sequence encodes CASREQGMNTEAFF.

The chain links TRBV6-5 to TRBJ2-7; a possible D gene is TRBD2 (6 bases). Trimming removed 5 bases from V and 4 bases from J, with 12 bases in between. Germline lookup yields CDR1 MNHEY and CDR2 SVGAGI. This CDR3 contains 13 residues. The CDR3 here is CASSEGTSYEQYF. The CDR3 DNA sequence: TGTGCCAGCAGTGAAGGGACTTCGTACGAGCAGTACTTC.

The rearrangement uses TRBV10-3 and TRBJ1-2, with a tentative D call TRBD1 (6 bases). V lost 5 bases and J 1 base, leaving 8 bases between the germline ends. This CDR3 spans 13 amino acids. Germline lookup yields CDR1 ENHRY and CDR2 SYGVKD. The CDR3 DNA follows: TGTGCCATCAGTAAGGACAGTAACTATGGCTACACCTTC. Protein product: CAISKDSNYGYTF.

CDR3 sequence (DNA): TGTGCCTGGAGTGGAGGGGGCACTGAAGCTTTCTTT. It is translated as CAWSGGGTEAFF. The chain employs TRBV30 and TRBJ1-1, with TRBD1 as a possible D gene (6 bases). CDR1 GTSNPN and CDR2 SVGIG come from the germline V gene (reference sequence). The CDR3 spans 12 residues. V dropped 1 base and J dropped 4 bases, with 7 bases sitting between them.

V usage is TRBV6-1 and J usage is TRBJ1-2, with D perhaps TRBD1 (6 bases). The CDR3 is 15 residues long. CDR1 MNHNS and CDR2 SASEGT come from the germline V gene. Trimming pared 6 bases from V and 1 base from J, leaving 15 bases between. The CDR3 loop is CASRDSPAFNYGYTF. CDR3 DNA sequence: TGTGCCAGCAGGGACAGCCCAGCCTTTAACTATGGCTACACCTTC.

The V call is TRBV18, the J call TRBJ2-5; D might be TRBD2 (5 bases). CDR1 is KGHSH and CDR2 is LQKENI in the germline V gene. V lost 3 bases and J 3 bases, leaving 8 bases between the germline ends. The CDR3 consists of 13 residues. The CDR3 spells CASSPLLEETQYF. CDR3 DNA sequence: TGTGCCAGCTCACCGCTACTAGAAGAGACCCAGTACTTC. Together with reference TRBV18 and TRBJ2-5, the CDR3 gives the full variable domain: NAGVMQNPRHLVRRRGQEARLRCSPMKGHSHVYWYRQLPEEGLKFMVYLQKENIIDESGMPKERFSAEFPKEGPSILRIQQVVRGDSAAYFCASSPLLEETQYFGPGTRLLVL.

This clone was seen a few times. V is TRBV5-4 and J is TRBJ2-1, with D perhaps TRBD1 (6 bases). This CDR3 has 13 amino acids. Trimming stripped 8 bases from V and 2 bases from J, with 11 bases between. The germline CDR1 and CDR2 sequences are SGHNT and YYREEE (reference sequence). The CDR3 nucleotides read TGTGCCAGTCTTCAGGGGCCCTACAATGAGCAGTTCTTC. It encodes CASLQGPYNEQFF.

Comments on this clone: A read error is the likely source, as a far larger clone sits one nucleotide away. The rearrangement links TRBV6-1 to TRBJ1-1; D not resolved. The V gene's germline CDR1 is MNHNS and CDR2 SASEGT. The CDR3 contains 15 residues. V was trimmed by 3 bases and J by 0 bases, leaving 11 bases between them. CDR3 coding DNA: TGTGCCAGCAGTGAGTCAGGCACAGTGAACACTGAAGCTTTCTTT. Translation gives CASSESGTVNTEAFF.

V usage is TRBV28 and J usage is TRBJ1-6; maybe TRBD1 (5 bases). Germline values: CDR1 MDHEN, CDR2 SYDVKM. The CDR3 runs to 14 residues. Trimming left V 7 bases short and J 5 bases short, with 12 bases between. The CDR3 protein is CASKIDRHNSPLHF. CDR3 nucleotides: TGTGCCAGCAAAATTGACAGACATAATTCACCCCTCCACTTT.

The rearrangement joins TRBV20-1 to TRBJ1-1, with D perhaps matching TRBD1 (5 bases). Germline V gene data show CDR1 as DFQATT and CDR2 as SNEGSKA (reference sequence). The CDR3 is made up of 10 amino acids. Here the CDR3 DNA reads TGCAGGGTAAGGGGTGTTGAAGCTTTCTTT. Translation: CRVRGVEAFF.